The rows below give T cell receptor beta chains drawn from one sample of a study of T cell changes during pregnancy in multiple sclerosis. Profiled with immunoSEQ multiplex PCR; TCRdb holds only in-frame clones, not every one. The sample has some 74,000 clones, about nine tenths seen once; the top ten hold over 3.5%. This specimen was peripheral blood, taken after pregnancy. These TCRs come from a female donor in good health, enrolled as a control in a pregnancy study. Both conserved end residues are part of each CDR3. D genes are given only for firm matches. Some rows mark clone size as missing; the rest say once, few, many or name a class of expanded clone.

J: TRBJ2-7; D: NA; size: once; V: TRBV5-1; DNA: TGCGCCAGCAGCTTATCAGACACTTACTCCTACGAGCAGTACTTC; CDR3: CASSLSDTYSYEQYF
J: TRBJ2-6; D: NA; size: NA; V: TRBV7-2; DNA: TGTGCCAGCAGCTTATTTGCACCGGGGGCTGGGGCCAACGTCCTGACTTTC; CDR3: CASSLFAPGAGANVLTF
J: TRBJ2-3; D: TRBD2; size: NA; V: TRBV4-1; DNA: TGCGCCAGCAGCCAAGGCTTAACTAGCGGGGGGGCAGATACGCAGTATTTT; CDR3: CASSQGLTSGGADTQYF
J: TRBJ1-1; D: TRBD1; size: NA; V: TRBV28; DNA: TGTGCCAGCAGTTTAATTCAAGGGGGAAGACAGGGGGGGAAAGCTTTCTTT; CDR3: CASSLIQGGRQGGKAFF
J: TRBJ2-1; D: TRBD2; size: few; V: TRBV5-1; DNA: TGCGCCAGCAAATCCCAAGCTAGCGGGTACTACAATGAGCAGTTCTTC; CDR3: CASKSQASGYYNEQFF
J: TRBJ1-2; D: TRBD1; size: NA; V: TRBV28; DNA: TGTGCCAGCAGTCCGGGACAGGCTTCTTGGGGGGGCTACACCTTC; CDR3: CASSPGQASWGGYTF
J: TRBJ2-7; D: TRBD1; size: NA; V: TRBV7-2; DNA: TGTGCCAGCAGCTCCATGCGTGGGGACAGGGTTTCGCAGTACTTC; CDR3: CASSSMRGDRVSQYF
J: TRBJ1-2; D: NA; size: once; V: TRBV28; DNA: TGTGCCAGCAGTTTCCGGGACACTCTTAACTATGGCTACACCTTC; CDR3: CASSFRDTLNYGYTF
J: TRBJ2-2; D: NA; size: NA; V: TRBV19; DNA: TGTGCCAGTAGTATAGATTACCAGGGGAACACCGGGGAGCTGTTTTTT; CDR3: CASSIDYQGNTGELFF
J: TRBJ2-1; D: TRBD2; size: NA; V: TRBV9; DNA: TGTGCCAGCAGCGGGGCTAGCGGAATTAACGGTGAGCAGTTCTTC; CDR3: CASSGASGINGEQFF
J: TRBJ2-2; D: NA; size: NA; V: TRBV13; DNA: TGTGCCAGCAGCCTCCGGACAGCTAACACCGGGGAGCTGTTTTTT; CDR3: CASSLRTANTGELFF
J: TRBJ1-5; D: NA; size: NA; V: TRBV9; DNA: TGTGCCAGCAGCGTAGATTTGAGTCAGCCCCAGCATTTT; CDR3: CASSVDLSQPQHF
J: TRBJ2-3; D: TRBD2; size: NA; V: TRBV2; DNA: TGTGCCAGCAGTTTCATGAGGATGGGACTAACAACAGATACGCAGTATTTT; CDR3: CASSFMRMGLTTDTQYF